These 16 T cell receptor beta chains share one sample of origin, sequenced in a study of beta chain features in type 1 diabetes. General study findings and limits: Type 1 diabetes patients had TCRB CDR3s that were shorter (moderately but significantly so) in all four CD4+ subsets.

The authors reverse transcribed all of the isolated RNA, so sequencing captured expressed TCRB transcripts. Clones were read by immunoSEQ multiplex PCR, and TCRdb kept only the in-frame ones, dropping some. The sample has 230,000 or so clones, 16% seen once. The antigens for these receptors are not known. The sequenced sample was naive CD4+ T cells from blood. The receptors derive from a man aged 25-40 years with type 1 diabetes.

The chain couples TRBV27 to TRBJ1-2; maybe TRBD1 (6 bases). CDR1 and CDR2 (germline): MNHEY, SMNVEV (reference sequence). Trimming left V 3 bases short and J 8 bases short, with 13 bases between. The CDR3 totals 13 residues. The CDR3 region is CASSFSQGRGYTF. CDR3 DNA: TGTGCCAGCAGTTTCTCTCAGGGGAGAGGCTACACCTTC.

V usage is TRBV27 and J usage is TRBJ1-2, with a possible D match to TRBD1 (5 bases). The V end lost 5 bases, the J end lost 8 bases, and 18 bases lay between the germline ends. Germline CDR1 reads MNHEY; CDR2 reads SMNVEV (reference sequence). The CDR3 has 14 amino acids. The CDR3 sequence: CASSPRDPPGGYTF. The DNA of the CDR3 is TGTGCCAGCAGTCCACGGGACCCCCCGGGGGGCTACACCTTC.

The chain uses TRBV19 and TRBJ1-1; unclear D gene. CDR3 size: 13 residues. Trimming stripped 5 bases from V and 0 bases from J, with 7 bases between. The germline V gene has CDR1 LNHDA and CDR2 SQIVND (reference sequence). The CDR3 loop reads CASSSTMNTEAFF. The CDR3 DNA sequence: TGTGCCAGTAGTTCCACAATGAACACTGAAGCTTTCTTT.

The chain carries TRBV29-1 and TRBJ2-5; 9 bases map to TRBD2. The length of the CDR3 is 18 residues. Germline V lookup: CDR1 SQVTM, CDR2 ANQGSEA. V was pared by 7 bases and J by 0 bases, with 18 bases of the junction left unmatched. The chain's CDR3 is CSARRRPGLALYQETQYF. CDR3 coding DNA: TGCAGCGCCCGAAGGAGGCCGGGACTAGCCCTATACCAAGAGACCCAGTACTTC.

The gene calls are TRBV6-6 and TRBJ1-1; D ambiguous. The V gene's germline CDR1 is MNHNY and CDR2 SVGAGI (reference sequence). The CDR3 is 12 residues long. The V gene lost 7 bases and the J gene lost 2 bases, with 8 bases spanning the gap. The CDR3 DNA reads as TGTGCCAGCACATACAGCAACACTGAAGCTTTCTTT. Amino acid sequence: CASTYSNTEAFF.

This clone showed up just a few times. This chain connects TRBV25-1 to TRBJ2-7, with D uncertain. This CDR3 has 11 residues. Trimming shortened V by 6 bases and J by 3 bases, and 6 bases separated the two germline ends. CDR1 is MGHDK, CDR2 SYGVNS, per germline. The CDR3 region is CASRKNYEQYF. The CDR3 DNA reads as TGTGCCAGCAGAAAAAACTACGAGCAGTACTTC.

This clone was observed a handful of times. This chain's CDR3 is CSVAPRLADSYEQYF. For the CDR3, the DNA is TGCAGCGTTGCCCCCCGTCTAGCGGACTCCTACGAGCAGTACTTC. The rearrangement uses TRBV29-1 and TRBJ2-7; TRBD2 agrees at 7 bases. The CDR3 totals 15 residues. The germline V gene has CDR1 SQVTM and CDR2 ANQGSEA. With 4 bases clipped from V and 0 bases from J, the junction kept 9 bases outside the gene matches.

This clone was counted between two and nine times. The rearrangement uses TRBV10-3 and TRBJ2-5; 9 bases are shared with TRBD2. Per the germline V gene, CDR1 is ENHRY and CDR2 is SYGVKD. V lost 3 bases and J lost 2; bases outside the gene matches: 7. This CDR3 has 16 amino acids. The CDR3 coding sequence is TGTGCCATCAGTGAAGTTAGCGGGAGCAGGCAAGAGACCCAGTACTTC. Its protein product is CAISEVSGSRQETQYF.

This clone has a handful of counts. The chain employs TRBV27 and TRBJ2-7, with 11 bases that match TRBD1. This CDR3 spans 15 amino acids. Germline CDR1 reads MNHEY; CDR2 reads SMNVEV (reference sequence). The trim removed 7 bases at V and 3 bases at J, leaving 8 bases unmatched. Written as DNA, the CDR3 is TGTGCCAGCACCTCGAGGGACAGGGGGTTCTACGAGCAGTACTTC. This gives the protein CASTSRDRGFYEQYF.

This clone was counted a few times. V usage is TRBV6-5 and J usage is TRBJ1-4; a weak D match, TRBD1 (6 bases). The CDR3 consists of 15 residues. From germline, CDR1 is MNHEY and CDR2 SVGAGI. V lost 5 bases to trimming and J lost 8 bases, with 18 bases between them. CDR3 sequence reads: CASSIGGQNGEKLFF. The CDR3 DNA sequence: TGTGCCAGCAGTATTGGGGGGCAAAACGGCGAAAAACTGTTTTTT.

In nucleotides, the CDR3 is TGCGCCAGCAGCTTGGACCTCTCTGGGGCCAACGTCCTGACTTTC. This translates into CASSLDLSGANVLTF. This chain joins TRBV5-1 and TRBJ2-6; no definite D call. CDR1 is SGHRS and CDR2 is YFSETQ in the germline V gene. V shed 0 bases and J shed 0 bases, with 4 bases lying between them. The CDR3 sequence is 15 residues long.

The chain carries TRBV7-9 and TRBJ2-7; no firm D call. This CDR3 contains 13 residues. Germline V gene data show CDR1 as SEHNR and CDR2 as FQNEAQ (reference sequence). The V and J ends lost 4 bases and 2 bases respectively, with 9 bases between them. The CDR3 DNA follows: TGTGCCAGCAGCTCCCTAGGCCCCTACGAGCAGTACTTC. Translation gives CASSSLGPYEQYF. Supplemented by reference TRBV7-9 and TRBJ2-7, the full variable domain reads DTGVSQNPRHKITKRGQNVTFRCDPISEHNRLYWYRQTLGQGPEFLTYFQNEAQLEKSRLLSDRFSAERPKGSFSTLEIQRTEQGDSAMYLCASSSLGPYEQYFGPGTRLTVT.

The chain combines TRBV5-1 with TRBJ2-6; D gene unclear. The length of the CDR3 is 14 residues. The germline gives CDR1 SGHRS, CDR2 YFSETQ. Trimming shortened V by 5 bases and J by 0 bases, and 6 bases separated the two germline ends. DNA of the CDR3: TGCGCCAGCAGTCCGAACTCTGGGGCCAACGTCCTGACTTTC. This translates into CASSPNSGANVLTF. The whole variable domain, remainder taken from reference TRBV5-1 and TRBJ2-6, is KAGVTQTPRYLIKTRGQQVTLSCSPISGHRSVSWYQQTPGQGLQFLFEYFSETQRNKGNFPGRFSGRQFSNSRSEMNVSTLELGDSALYLCASSPNSGANVLTFGAGSRLTVL.

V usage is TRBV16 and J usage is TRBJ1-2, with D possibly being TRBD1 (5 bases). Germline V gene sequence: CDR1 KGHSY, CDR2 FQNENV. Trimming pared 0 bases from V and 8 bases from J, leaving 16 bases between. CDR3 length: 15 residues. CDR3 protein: CASSQSEAGPRGYTF. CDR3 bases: TGTGCCAGCAGCCAATCGGAGGCAGGGCCACGGGGCTACACCTTC.

The CDR3 protein is CASSAGTGNTDTQYF. CDR3 bases: TGTGCCAGCAGCGCTGGGACAGGAAACACAGATACGCAGTATTTT. The rearrangement uses TRBV9 and TRBJ2-3; 8 bases are shared with TRBD1. This CDR3 has 15 amino acids. Per the germline V gene, CDR1 is SGDLS and CDR2 is YYNGEE. J was trimmed by 2 bases and V by 3 bases; bases with no gene match: 5.

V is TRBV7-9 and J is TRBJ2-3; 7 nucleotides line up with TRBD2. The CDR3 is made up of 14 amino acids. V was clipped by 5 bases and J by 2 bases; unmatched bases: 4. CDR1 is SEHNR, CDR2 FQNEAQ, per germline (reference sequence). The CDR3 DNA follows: TGTGCCAGCAGCCGGGCGGGAGCCACAGATACGCAGTATTTT. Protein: CASSRAGATDTQYF. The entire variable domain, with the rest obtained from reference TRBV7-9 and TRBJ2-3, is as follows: DTGVSQNPRHKITKRGQNVTFRCDPISEHNRLYWYRQTLGQGPEFLTYFQNEAQLEKSRLLSDRFSAERPKGSFSTLEIQRTEQGDSAMYLCASSRAGATDTQYFGPGTRLTVL.